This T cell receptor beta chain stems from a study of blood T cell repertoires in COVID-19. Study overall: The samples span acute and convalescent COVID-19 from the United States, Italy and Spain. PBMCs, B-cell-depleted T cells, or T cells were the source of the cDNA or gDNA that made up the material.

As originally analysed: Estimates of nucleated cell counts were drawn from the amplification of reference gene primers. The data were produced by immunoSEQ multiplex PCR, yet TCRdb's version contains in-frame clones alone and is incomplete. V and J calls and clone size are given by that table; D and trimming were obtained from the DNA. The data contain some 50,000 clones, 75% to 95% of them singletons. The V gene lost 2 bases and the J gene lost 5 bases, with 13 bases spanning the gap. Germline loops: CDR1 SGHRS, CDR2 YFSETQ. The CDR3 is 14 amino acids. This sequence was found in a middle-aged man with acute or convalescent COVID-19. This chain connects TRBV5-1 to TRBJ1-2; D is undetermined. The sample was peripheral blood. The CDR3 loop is CASSFRGGSYGYTF. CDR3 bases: TGCGCCAGCAGCTTCCGGGGAGGGAGTTATGGCTACACCTTC.